The T cell receptor beta chain under discussion was sequenced for a study of tumour-infiltrating T cells in Burkitt lymphoma. Sequencing used immunoSEQ multiplex PCR; TCRdb keeps in-frame clones, though not all of them. Here the sample spans about 15,000 clones, around 75% being singletons. CDR1 is SNHLY, CDR2 FYNNEI, per germline. The CDR3 sequence is 15 residues long. Trimming took off 4 bases at V and 0 bases at J, with 13 bases between the two ends. J is TRBJ2-7 and V is TRBV2; D is perhaps TRBD1 or TRBD2 (5 bases each). The TCR originated in a human donor with diffuse large B-cell lymphoma. The sequenced material came from tumor tissue. The CDR3 DNA follows: TGTGCCAGCAGTGTAGGGACCGGACCCTCCTACGAGCAGTACTTC. It yields the protein CASSVGTGPSYEQYF.